These 19 T cell receptor beta chains were sequenced from one sample in a study of T cell clusters in autoimmune cytopenias. TRB rearrangements were amplified by touch-down multiplex PCR with mixed TRB-A/B primers. TCRdb reprocessed the multiplex PCR reads and reports one entry per CDR3 protein, with no DNA. The sample's table shows 3,900 or so distinct CDR3 sequences. TRB amplification used 200 to 250 ng of peripheral blood genomic DNA. The specimen was peripheral blood. The receptor set was obtained from a human donor with an autoimmune cytopenia or autoimmune hepatitis (not recorded which).

The rearrangement links TRBV6-5 to TRBJ2-3; TCRdb selects TRBD1, and the lack of DNA leaves this call unchecked. CDR3 length: 15 amino acids. CDR1 MNHEY and CDR2 SVGAGI come from the germline V gene. The CDR3 loop reads CASSHRRQGVDTQYF.

V usage is TRBV4-2 and J usage is TRBJ1-1; TCRdb proposes TRBD1, but this gene call is untestable without DNA. The CDR3 consists of 14 residues. In germline, CDR1 is LGHNA, CDR2 YNFKEQ. The CDR3 here is CASSQDPGQYEAFF.

The chain joins TRBV20-1 to TRBJ2-7; TCRdb calls TRBD1, which cannot be checked without DNA. From germline, CDR1 is DFQATT and CDR2 SNEGSKA (reference sequence). The CDR3 is 14 amino acids. The CDR3 spells CSASHQGSSYEQYF.

The rearrangement joins TRBV5-6 to TRBJ1-2. In germline, CDR1 is SGHDT, CDR2 YYEEEE. The CDR3 contains 14 residues. The CDR3 is CASSLVLANYGYTF.

This clonotype registers medium-sized (0.01 to 0.1%) by frequency. The chain couples TRBV5-4 to TRBJ2-1; the D call of TRBD1 rests on TCRdb alone, since no DNA is present to check it. The CDR3 spans 13 residues. Per the germline V gene, CDR1 is SGHNT and CDR2 is YYREEE (reference sequence). The CDR3 loop is CASSVDSFNEQFF.

The chain is built from TRBV6-2 or TRBV6-3 and TRBJ1-5; TCRdb lists TRBD1, though no DNA is available to test this call. The germline V gene has CDR1 MNHEY and CDR2 SVGEGT. CDR3 length: 15 residues. This CDR3 is CASRPTGDSNQPQHF.

The V and J genes are TRBV7-2 and TRBJ2-4; the D gene TCRdb calls, TRBD2, cannot be checked with no DNA. Germline V gene data show CDR1 as SGHTA and CDR2 as FQGNSA. There are 16 residues in the CDR3. CDR3 sequence reads: CASSLASGVAKNIQYF.

The chain has TRBV6-5 and TRBJ2-6; the TCRdb D gene call, TRBD1, has no DNA to confirm it. Germline V lookup: CDR1 MNHEY, CDR2 SVGAGI. The CDR3 length is 15 residues. This chain's CDR3 is CASSLGGPGANVLTF.

Measured by frequency, this clonotype is medium-sized (0.01 to 0.1%). This chain joins TRBV6-5 and TRBJ1-2; checking the TCRdb D call of TRBD1 is not possible without DNA. This CDR3 is built from 15 residues. In germline, CDR1 is MNHEY, CDR2 SVGAGI. The CDR3 protein is CASSYRKGAVDGYTF.

Frequency places this clonotype as medium-sized (0.01 to 0.1%). J is TRBJ2-1 and V is TRBV29-1; TCRdb designates TRBD1, a call that cannot be tested without DNA. The CDR3 has 15 amino acids. Germline V lookup: CDR1 SQVTM, CDR2 ANQGSEA. CDR3 region: CSVEDTGQGYNEQFF.

This clonotype is called medium-sized based on its frequency. The chain is built from TRBV6-5 and TRBJ2-5; the TCRdb D gene call, TRBD1, has no DNA to confirm it. This CDR3 is built from 15 residues. CDR1 is MNHEY and CDR2 is SVGAGI in the germline V gene. CDR3 in amino acids: CASSYGAFQQETQYF.

Frequency places this clonotype as medium-sized (0.01 to 0.1%). The genes are TRBV12-3 or TRBV12-4 and TRBJ1-1; TCRdb designates TRBD1, a call that cannot be tested without DNA. The CDR3 length is 15 residues. CDR3 protein: CASSSPQTGTTEAFF.

In terms of frequency, this clonotype is medium-sized. This rearrangement joins TRBV6-2 or TRBV6-3 to TRBJ2-7; TCRdb's D call of TRBD1 is untestable without DNA. The CDR3 runs to 13 residues. The V gene's germline CDR1 is MNHEY and CDR2 SVGEGT. CDR3 sequence reads: CASSYSIQGEQYF.

V is TRBV12-3 or TRBV12-4 and J is TRBJ2-4; without DNA, the TCRdb call of TRBD1 cannot be checked. The CDR3 sequence is 15 residues long. CDR3 loop: CASSFGVVQGNIQYF.

In terms of frequency, this clonotype is large. The chain has TRBV29-1 and TRBJ2-7. The CDR3 sequence is 11 residues long. The germline V gene encodes CDR1 SQVTM and CDR2 ANQGSEA. CDR3 amino acids: CSVGVTYEQYF.

According to its frequency, this clonotype is medium-sized (0.01 to 0.1%). This chain links TRBV6-5 with TRBJ2-4; TCRdb's D call, TRBD1, is unchecked because there is no DNA. This CDR3 spans 15 amino acids. Germline loops: CDR1 MNHEY, CDR2 SVGAGI. CDR3 sequence: CASRDISDAKNIQYF.

This clonotype registers medium-sized (0.01 to 0.1%) by frequency. The CDR3 region is CSASLAETQYF. The chain recombines TRBV20-1 with TRBJ2-5. Germline V gives CDR1 DFQATT, CDR2 SNEGSKA (reference sequence). The CDR3 has 11 amino acids.

This clonotype shows up as medium-sized by frequency. V is TRBV6-2 or TRBV6-3 and J is TRBJ2-5; TCRdb indicates TRBD1, and absent DNA this call remains unverified. The CDR3 sequence is 14 residues long. Looked up from germline, CDR1 is MNHEY and CDR2 is SVGEGT. This CDR3 reads CASSYATPGETQYF.

CDR3 loop: CASSYEGTGGFFYNEQFF. This rearrangement joins TRBV6-5 to TRBJ2-1; the D gene TCRdb calls, TRBD1, cannot be checked with no DNA. The CDR3 runs 18 residues. The germline V gene has CDR1 MNHEY and CDR2 SVGAGI.